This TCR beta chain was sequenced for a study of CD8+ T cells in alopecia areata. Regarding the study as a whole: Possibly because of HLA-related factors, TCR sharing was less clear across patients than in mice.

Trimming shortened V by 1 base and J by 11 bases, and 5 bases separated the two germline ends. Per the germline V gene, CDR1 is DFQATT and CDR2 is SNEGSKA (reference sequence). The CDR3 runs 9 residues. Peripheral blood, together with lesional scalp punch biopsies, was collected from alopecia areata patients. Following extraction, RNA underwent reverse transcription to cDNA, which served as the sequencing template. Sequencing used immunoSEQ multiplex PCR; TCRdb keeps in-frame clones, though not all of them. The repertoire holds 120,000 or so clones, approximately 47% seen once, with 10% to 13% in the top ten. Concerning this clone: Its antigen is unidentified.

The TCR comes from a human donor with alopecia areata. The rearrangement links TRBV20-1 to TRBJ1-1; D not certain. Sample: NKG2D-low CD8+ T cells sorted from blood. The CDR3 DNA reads TGCAGTGCTAGAGTATTCGCTTTCTTT. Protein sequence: CSARVFAFF.